The rows below give T cell receptor beta chains drawn from one sample of a study of shared clonotypes between healthy human individuals. Data came from immunoSEQ multiplex PCR; TCRdb stores just in-frame clones and leaves some out. Here the sample spans some 2 million clones, less than 95% being singletons. The sequenced sample was naive CD8+ T cells sorted from blood. The receptor source for this set is a man aged 18 to 35 in good health. The CDR3 runs from the conserved cysteine through the conserved F or W. The order of the fields is J gene, V gene, clone size, D gene, CDR3 DNA, CDR3 protein. D genes are given only for firm matches. Only part of the rows carry a size: once, few, many, or a class if the clone is expanded.

J gene: TRBJ2-5; V gene: TRBV7-9; clone size: -; D gene: -; CDR3 DNA: TGTGCCAGCAGAAAGGAGGGGGTTGGTCAGACCCAGTACTTC; CDR3 protein: CASRKEGVGQTQYF
J gene: TRBJ1-2; V gene: TRBV11-2; clone size: -; D gene: -; CDR3 DNA: TGTGCCAGCAGCTTAAGACAGGACTATGGCTACACCTTC; CDR3 protein: CASSLRQDYGYTF
J gene: TRBJ2-2; V gene: TRBV27; clone size: -; D gene: TRBD1; CDR3 DNA: TGTGCCAGCAGTGTGGGACAGTTGAACACCGGGGAGCTGTTTTTT; CDR3 protein: CASSVGQLNTGELFF
J gene: TRBJ2-2; V gene: TRBV2; clone size: -; D gene: -; CDR3 DNA: TGTGCCAGCAGTGAAGTTGTAGGGGCCACCGGGGAGCTGTTTTTT; CDR3 protein: CASSEVVGATGELFF
J gene: TRBJ1-6; V gene: TRBV5-6; clone size: -; D gene: -; CDR3 DNA: TGTGCCAGCAGCTTGGGACAGCCCCAAAATTCACCCCTCCACTTT; CDR3 protein: CASSLGQPQNSPLHF
J gene: TRBJ1-2; V gene: TRBV19; clone size: few; D gene: TRBD1; CDR3 DNA: TGTGCCAGTAGTATCGGGACAGGGGACGGCTACACCTTC; CDR3 protein: CASSIGTGDGYTF
J gene: TRBJ2-1; V gene: TRBV7-8; clone size: -; D gene: TRBD2; CDR3 DNA: TGTGCCAGCAGCTTAGAAGCGGGAGGGCCTTCGCACAATGAGCAGTTCTTC; CDR3 protein: CASSLEAGGPSHNEQFF
J gene: TRBJ2-1; V gene: TRBV7-9; clone size: -; D gene: -; CDR3 DNA: TGTGCCAGCAGCTTAGCCGCCAATGAGCAGTTCTTC; CDR3 protein: CASSLAANEQFF
J gene: TRBJ1-1; V gene: TRBV7-6; clone size: -; D gene: TRBD1; CDR3 DNA: TGTGCCAGCAGCGACCAGACAGGGGCGAACACTGAAGCTTTCTTT; CDR3 protein: CASSDQTGANTEAFF
J gene: TRBJ2-7; V gene: TRBV29-1; clone size: once; D gene: TRBD2; CDR3 DNA: TGCAGCGTCGCCAAGGCGGGGGGGCCTTTAGGGGAGCAGTACTTC; CDR3 protein: CSVAKAGGPLGEQYF
J gene: TRBJ2-5; V gene: TRBV4-3; clone size: -; D gene: TRBD2; CDR3 DNA: TGCGCCAGCAGCCAAATAGCGGGAGCCCCCCAAGAGACCCAGTACTTC; CDR3 protein: CASSQIAGAPQETQYF
J gene: TRBJ2-7; V gene: TRBV5-4; clone size: -; D gene: -; CDR3 DNA: TGTGCCAGCAGCTTGGCAGGGTCGGTCTACGAGCAGTACTTC; CDR3 protein: CASSLAGSVYEQYF
J gene: TRBJ2-7; V gene: TRBV10-2; clone size: -; D gene: -; CDR3 DNA: TGCGCCAGCAGTCCTGGGACCCTGGAAGAGCAGTACTTC; CDR3 protein: CASSPGTLEEQYF
J gene: TRBJ1-2; V gene: TRBV27; clone size: -; D gene: -; CDR3 DNA: TGTGCCAGCAGTCCCCTGGGCAGTTTGAATGGCTACACCTTC; CDR3 protein: CASSPLGSLNGYTF
J gene: TRBJ2-7; V gene: TRBV11-3; clone size: -; D gene: TRBD1; CDR3 DNA: TGTGCCAGCAGCGGACAGGGGTCCCCTTACGAGCAGTACTTC; CDR3 protein: CASSGQGSPYEQYF
J gene: TRBJ2-5; V gene: TRBV14; clone size: -; D gene: -; CDR3 DNA: TGTGCCAGCAGCCCGTGGGCCCAAGAGACCCAGTACTTC; CDR3 protein: CASSPWAQETQYF
J gene: TRBJ2-5; V gene: TRBV7-2; clone size: -; D gene: -; CDR3 DNA: TGTGCCAGCAGCTTAGCACAGGATCAAGAGACCCAGTACTTC; CDR3 protein: CASSLAQDQETQYF
J gene: TRBJ2-7; V gene: TRBV27; clone size: -; D gene: TRBD1; CDR3 DNA: TGTGCCAGCAGTTTGTGGACAGGATACGAGCAGTACTTC; CDR3 protein: CASSLWTGYEQYF
J gene: TRBJ2-1; V gene: TRBV29-1; clone size: -; D gene: -; CDR3 DNA: TGCAGCGTTGAAGGAATAAGTTCAGGGAGCTCCTACAATGAGCAGTTCTTC; CDR3 protein: CSVEGISSGSSYNEQFF
J gene: TRBJ2-7; V gene: TRBV7-9; clone size: -; D gene: -; CDR3 DNA: TGTGCCAGCAGCCCAGGAAATTCCTACGATGAGCAGTACTTC; CDR3 protein: CASSPGNSYDEQYF
J gene: TRBJ2-7; V gene: TRBV7-8; clone size: -; D gene: TRBD2; CDR3 DNA: TGTGCCAGCAGCTTAGCGTGGGGGGAGGGCCCAGGAGAGCAGTACTTC; CDR3 protein: CASSLAWGEGPGEQYF
J gene: TRBJ2-1; V gene: TRBV30; clone size: -; D gene: -; CDR3 DNA: TGTGCCTGGAGTGTAAGGGACGCCTACAATGAGCAGTTCTTC; CDR3 protein: CAWSVRDAYNEQFF